This is a list of T cell receptor beta chains from one sample in a study of T cell repertoires in cytomegalovirus infection. TCRdb fed the reads into MiXCR, producing one record per CDR3 protein. The repertoire holds under 800,000 distinct CDR3 sequences, roughly 24% seen once, with around 8% in the top ten. Sample: CD8+ T cells from PBMCs. These receptors were collected from a human donor in good health (CMV status not recorded). Some clones in this sample may be carry-over from other donors' samples. Both conserved end residues are part of each CDR3. D genes are given only for firm matches.

j_call v_call d_call cdr3_aa
TRBJ2-2 TRBV7-9 TRBD2 CASSTKSGGPAGIYNTGELFF
TRBJ2-7 TRBV10-3 NA CAISEGSYEQYF
TRBJ2-2 TRBV6-2/TRBV6-3 TRBD1 CASTPGTGAGELFF
TRBJ2-1 TRBV19 NA CASSTPADSSYNEQFF
TRBJ2-7 TRBV20-1 NA CSALPHTVFGEQCF
TRBJ1-4 TRBV6-6 TRBD1 CASSLDRGRREKLFF
TRBJ2-1 TRBV7-6 NA CASSLVTAYNEQFF
TRBJ2-7 TRBV7-8 NA CASSFKGLESYEQYF
TRBJ1-5 TRBV10-3 TRBD1 CAIIIGTGAIMRNQPQHF
TRBJ1-6 TRBV12-3/TRBV12-4 TRBD1 CASSRGPDNSPLHF
TRBJ1-2 TRBV7-6 TRBD1 CASSLLGDSHGYTF
TRBJ2-1 TRBV11-1 NA CASSLTVWEQFF
TRBJ1-1 TRBV7-8 NA CASSLAGEQGSEAFF
TRBJ1-1 TRBV7-8 NA CASSLMAAPMNTEAFF
TRBJ2-3 TRBV6-2/TRBV6-3 TRBD1 CASRGQGRDTQYF
TRBJ2-3 TRBV28 NA CASSFTRPTDTQYF
TRBJ2-4 TRBV7-2 TRBD1 CASSPRDRGRDIQYF
TRBJ1-6 TRBV9 NA CASSGQYYNSPLHF
TRBJ2-3 TRBV7-9 NA CASSSPLGGPFLTDTQYF
TRBJ2-1 TRBV7-2 NA CASSPGHEQFF
TRBJ2-3 TRBV20-1 NA CSARVAETDTQYF
TRBJ2-1 TRBV4-3 NA CASSQEWGGPVNEQFF
TRBJ1-5 TRBV28 NA CASSFRAHYQPQHF
TRBJ1-1 TRBV4-3 TRBD1 CASSQDTVGQGASFAFF
TRBJ1-1 TRBV28 TRBD1 CASSFFPGGRNTEAFF
TRBJ1-6 TRBV20-1 NA CSARDRWGIARSPLHF
TRBJ2-1 TRBV20-1 TRBD1 CSAPLRTGQFYNEQFF
TRBJ2-1 TRBV12-3/TRBV12-4 TRBD2 CASRRGSGAPLDEQFF
TRBJ2-7 TRBV12-3/TRBV12-4 TRBD1 CASSAGQGITYEQYF
TRBJ2-1 TRBV7-8 TRBD2 CASSSIGLANEQFF
TRBJ1-1 TRBV7-9 NA CASSLWGRTEAFF
TRBJ2-1 TRBV6-2/TRBV6-3 TRBD2 CASRWTSDPLYLDNEQFF
TRBJ1-4 TRBV15 NA CATLSSPNEKLFF
TRBJ2-2 TRBV28 NA CASSSGRELFF
TRBJ1-2 TRBV19 NA CASSTFLNYGYTF